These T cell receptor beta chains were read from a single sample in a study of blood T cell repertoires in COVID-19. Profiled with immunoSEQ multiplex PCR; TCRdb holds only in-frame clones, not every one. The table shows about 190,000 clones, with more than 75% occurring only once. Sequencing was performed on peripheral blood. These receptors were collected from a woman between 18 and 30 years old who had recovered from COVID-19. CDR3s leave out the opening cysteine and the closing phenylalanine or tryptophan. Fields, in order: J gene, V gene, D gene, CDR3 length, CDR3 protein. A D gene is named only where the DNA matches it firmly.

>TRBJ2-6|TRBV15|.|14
ATSRLRDTGANVLT
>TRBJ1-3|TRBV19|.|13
ASSAADSSGNTIY
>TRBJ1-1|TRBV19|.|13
ASTPRRAGNTEAF
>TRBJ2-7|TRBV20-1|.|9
SATPTYEQY
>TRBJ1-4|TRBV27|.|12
ASSQDRNNEKLF
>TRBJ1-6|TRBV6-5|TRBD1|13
ASSLSGQGNSPLH
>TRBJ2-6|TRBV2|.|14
ASSESGHSGANVLT
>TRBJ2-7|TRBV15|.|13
ATSRGAGSSYEQY
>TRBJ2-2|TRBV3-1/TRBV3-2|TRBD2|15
ASSQVAGAPNTGELF
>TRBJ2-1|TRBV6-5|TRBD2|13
ASSPPGGRLNEQF
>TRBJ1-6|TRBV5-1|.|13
ASSLGTAKNSPLH
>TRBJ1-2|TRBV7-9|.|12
ASSFLEGWGGYT
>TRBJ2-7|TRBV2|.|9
ASSEYYEQY
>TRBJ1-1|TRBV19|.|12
ASSQTQVAPEAF
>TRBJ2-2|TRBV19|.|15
ASSFPSGNRNTGELF
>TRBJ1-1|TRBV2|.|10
ASTLHPTEAF
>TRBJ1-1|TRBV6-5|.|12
ASSYSSLNTEAF
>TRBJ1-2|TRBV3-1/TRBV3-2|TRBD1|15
ASSLQQGAGNSYGYT
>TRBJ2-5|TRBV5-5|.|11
ASSFWDFETQY
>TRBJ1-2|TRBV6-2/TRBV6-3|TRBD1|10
ASSLWTGDYT
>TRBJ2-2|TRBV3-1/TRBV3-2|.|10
ASGSSTGELF
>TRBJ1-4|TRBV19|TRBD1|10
ASRRQGQKLF
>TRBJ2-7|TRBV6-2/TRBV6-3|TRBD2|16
ASSYSTTSGGRSDEQY
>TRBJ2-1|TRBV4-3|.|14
ASSQDGRARYNEQF
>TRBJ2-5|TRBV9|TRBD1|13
ASSAKDDRGETQY
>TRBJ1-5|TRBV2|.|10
ASSSANQPQH
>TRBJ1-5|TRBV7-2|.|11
ASSLSRGEPQH
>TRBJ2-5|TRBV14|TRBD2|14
ASSQARSGGQETQY
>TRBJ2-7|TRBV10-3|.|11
AISGRRVGEQY
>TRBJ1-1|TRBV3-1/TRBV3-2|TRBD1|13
ASSQGQGVNTEAF
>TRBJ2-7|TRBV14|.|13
ASSQAGTPAYEQY
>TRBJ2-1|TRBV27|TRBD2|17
ASSSPLAGGGGAYNEQF
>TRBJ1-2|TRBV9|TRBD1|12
ASSVDRGQDGYT
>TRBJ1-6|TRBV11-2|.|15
ASSLVGAEAYNSPLH
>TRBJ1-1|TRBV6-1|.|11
ASSEYSGPEAF
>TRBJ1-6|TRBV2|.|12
ASSEGRSNSPLH
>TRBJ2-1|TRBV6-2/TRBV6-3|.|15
ASSYSPREGGANEQF
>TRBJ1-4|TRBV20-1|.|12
SASFGATNEKLF
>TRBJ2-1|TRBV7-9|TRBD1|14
ASSSTRARTGSEQF
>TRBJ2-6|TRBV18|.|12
ASSPPVGANVLT
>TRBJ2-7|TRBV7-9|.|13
ASSLAQFSSYEQY
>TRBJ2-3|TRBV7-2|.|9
ASSFSDTQY
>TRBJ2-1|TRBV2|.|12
ASRRRGSYNEQF
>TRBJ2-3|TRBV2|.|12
ASSPLGMGDTQY
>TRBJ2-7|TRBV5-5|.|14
ASSWSRDREVGEQY
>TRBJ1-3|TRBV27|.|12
ASSSAGPGNTIY
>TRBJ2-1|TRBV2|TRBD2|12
ASRREGLYNEQF
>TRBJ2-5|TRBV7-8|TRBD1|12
ASSSTGTGETQY
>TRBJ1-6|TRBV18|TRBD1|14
ASSPVMDRKNSPLH
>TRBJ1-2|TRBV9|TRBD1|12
ASSVTGGHYGYT
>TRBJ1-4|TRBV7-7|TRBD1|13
ASSSTGATNEKLF